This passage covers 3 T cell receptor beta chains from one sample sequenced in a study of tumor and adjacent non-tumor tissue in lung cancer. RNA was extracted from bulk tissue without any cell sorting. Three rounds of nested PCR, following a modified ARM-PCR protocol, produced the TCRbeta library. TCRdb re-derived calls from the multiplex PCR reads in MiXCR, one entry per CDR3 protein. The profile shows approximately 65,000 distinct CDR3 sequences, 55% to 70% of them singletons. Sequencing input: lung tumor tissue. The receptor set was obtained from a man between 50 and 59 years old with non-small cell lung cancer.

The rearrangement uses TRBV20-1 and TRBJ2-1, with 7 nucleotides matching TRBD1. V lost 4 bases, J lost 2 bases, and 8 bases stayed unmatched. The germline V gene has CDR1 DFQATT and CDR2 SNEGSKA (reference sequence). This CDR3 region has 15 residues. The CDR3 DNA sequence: TGCAGTGCTACCCGGACAGGCTGCACCTACAATGAGCAGTTCTTC. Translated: CSATRTGCTYNEQFF.

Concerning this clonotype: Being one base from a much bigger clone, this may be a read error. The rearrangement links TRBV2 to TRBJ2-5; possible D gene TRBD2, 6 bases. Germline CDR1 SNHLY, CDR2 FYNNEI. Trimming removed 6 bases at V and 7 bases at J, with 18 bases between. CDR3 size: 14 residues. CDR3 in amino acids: CASSRAGRVATQYF. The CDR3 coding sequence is TGTGCCAGCAGCCGAGCGGGCAGGGTCGCGACCCAGTACTTC.

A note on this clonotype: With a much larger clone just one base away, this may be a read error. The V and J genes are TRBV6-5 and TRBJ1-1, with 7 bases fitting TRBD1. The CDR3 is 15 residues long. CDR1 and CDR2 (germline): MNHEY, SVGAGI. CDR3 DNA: TGTGCCAGCAGGCCTCGATCAGGGGGGAACACTGAAGCTCTCTTT. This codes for CASRPRSGGNTEALF.